This T cell receptor beta chain derives from a study of T-cell reconstitution after alpha-beta-depleted transplantation in children. Germline-derived CDR1 and CDR2 are SGHVS and FNYEAQ. The CDR3 is 16 amino acids. J gave up 6 bases and V 2 bases, and 12 bases lay outside the gene matches. This clonotype was detected only a few times. The antigen is undetermined. Preparing the TCRbeta library involved the use of unique molecular identifiers. MiXCR, applied by TCRdb to the PCR reads, yields one record per CDR3 protein. The table includes 250,000 to 400,000 distinct CDR3 sequences, approximately 20% detected once. The study, taken as a whole, reports: Surviving recipient cells, namely T cells and thymic progenitors, were the source of high day-60 TCRbeta diversity in some patients. At one year after transplant, newly produced T cells mostly accounted for T-cell counts and diversity.

V is TRBV7-6 and J is TRBJ1-1; TRBD1 aligns across 7 bases. This receptor was taken from a male patient younger than 18 who had a stem cell transplant for acute lymphoblastic leukemia, so the T cells may come from the graft donor. The starting material was PBMCs, mostly from graft donor cells, obtained 180 days after TCRalphabeta/CD19-depleted stem cell transplant. CDR3 sequence reads: CASSLLRGRGFAEAFF. As DNA, the CDR3 is TGTGCCAGCAGCTTACTGAGGGGGCGAGGATTCGCTGAAGCTTTCTTT.